The entry that follows covers one T cell receptor beta chain sequence. The antigen is unknown. T cells were sequenced at a targeted depth of 1 in 200,000 to 1 in 1 million. Method: immunoSEQ multiplex PCR; TCRdb's copy keeps in-frame clones and lacks some. Seen here are approximately 70,000 clones, 90% observed once, and the top ten hold approximately 3.1%. This sample was taken from a study of cytotoxic CD8 clonotypes in ibrutinib-treated CLL. Whole-study findings and limits: Few clonotypes were public, and these shrank or held steady under treatment.

The CDR3 covers 14 residues. Trimming left V 3 bases short and J 6 bases short, with 11 bases between. The germline V gene encodes CDR1 MDHEN and CDR2 SYDVKM. The sample consisted of PBMCs, taken after 12 months of ibrutinib treatment. The receptor was derived from a human donor with chronic lymphocytic leukemia. The V gene is TRBV28, the J gene TRBJ2-2, with TRBD1 as a possible D gene (6 bases). The CDR3 sequence is CASSFQGLAGELFF. As DNA, the CDR3 is TGTGCCAGCAGTTTTCAGGGGCTTGCCGGGGAGCTGTTTTTT.